This T cell receptor (beta chain) was sequenced in a study of cytomegalovirus exposure and HLA in healthy donors. The CDR3 is 16 amino acids. Primers for the PCR totalled 60 Vbeta and 13 Jbeta. Sequenced by immunoSEQ multiplex PCR; TCRdb stores in-frame clones only, minus some. The sample lists under 150,000 clones, approximately 68% occurring once. The sample comprised PBMCs. The chain combines TRBV21-1 with TRBJ2-5; TRBD2 is the table's D call and was not checked against the DNA. TRBV21-1 is a pseudogene segment. This receptor was obtained from a man aged 60-69 years in good health and CMV-seronegative. The CDR3 here is CASTPLGKGGGETQYF. The CDR3, as DNA: TGTGCCAGCACTCCACTTGGGAAGGGTGGAGGAGAGACCCAGTACTTC.